This is a list of T cell receptor beta chains from one sample in a study of CD4 T cells in relation to SARS-CoV-2 and coronaviruses. Repertoires were generated with immunoSEQ multiplex PCR, while TCRdb's copy carries only in-frame clones and drops some. Here the sample spans just under 30,000 clones, 55% to 75% being singletons. These receptors are not linked to any known antigen. Input material: CD4+ T cells from PBMCs, cultured in vitro. Source of these receptors: a human donor in good health. Both conserved end residues are part of each CDR3. Fields, in order: J gene, D gene, clone size, V gene, CDR3 protein, CDR3 DNA. D genes are given only for firm matches. Clone size is stated in some rows and not others, as once, few, many or a class when expanded.

j_gene: TRBJ1-2
d_gene: NA
abundance: NA
v_gene: TRBV9
CDR3aa: CASSVEQAGYGYTF
CDR3nt: TGTGCCAGCAGCGTAGAACAGGCTGGCTATGGCTACACCTTC

j_gene: TRBJ2-1
d_gene: TRBD2
abundance: few
v_gene: TRBV29-1
CDR3aa: CSVALAGGKNEQFF
CDR3nt: TGCAGCGTTGCCCTCGCGGGAGGAAAAAATGAGCAGTTCTTC

j_gene: TRBJ1-2
d_gene: NA
abundance: NA
v_gene: TRBV9
CDR3aa: CASSVDREGYGYTF
CDR3nt: TGTGCCAGCAGCGTAGACAGGGAGGGCTATGGCTACACCTTC

j_gene: TRBJ2-7
d_gene: TRBD1
abundance: NA
v_gene: TRBV4-3
CDR3aa: CASSQTGTGGREQYF
CDR3nt: TGCGCCAGCAGCCAAACCGGGACAGGGGGCCGGGAGCAGTACTTC

j_gene: TRBJ1-5
d_gene: NA
abundance: few
v_gene: TRBV9
CDR3aa: CASSVAGGNQPQHF
CDR3nt: TGTGCCAGCAGCGTAGCGGGCGGAAATCAGCCCCAGCATTTT

j_gene: TRBJ1-5
d_gene: NA
abundance: NA
v_gene: TRBV19
CDR3aa: CASSIGGAGGQPQHF
CDR3nt: TGTGCCAGTAGTATAGGAGGGGCGGGGGGTCAGCCCCAGCATTTT

j_gene: TRBJ2-3
d_gene: TRBD2
abundance: NA
v_gene: TRBV9
CDR3aa: CASRGNSGSFDTQYF
CDR3nt: TGTGCCAGCAGAGGGAATAGCGGGAGTTTTGATACGCAGTATTTT

j_gene: TRBJ1-5
d_gene: TRBD1
abundance: once
v_gene: TRBV7-2
CDR3aa: CASSLGATGLQHF
CDR3nt: TGTGCCAGCAGCTTAGGCGCGACAGGGCTCCAGCATTTT

j_gene: TRBJ2-3
d_gene: TRBD2
abundance: NA
v_gene: TRBV19
CDR3aa: CASAVAGGLDTQYF
CDR3nt: TGTGCCAGTGCGGTAGCGGGGGGGTTGGATACGCAGTATTTT

j_gene: TRBJ1-2
d_gene: NA
abundance: once
v_gene: TRBV29-1
CDR3aa: CSVEPPGFGYTF
CDR3nt: TGCAGCGTTGAACCGCCAGGGTTTGGCTACACCTTC

j_gene: TRBJ1-4
d_gene: TRBD1
abundance: few
v_gene: TRBV5-4
CDR3aa: CASSWDRGLNEKLFF
CDR3nt: TGTGCCAGCAGCTGGGACAGGGGGCTAAATGAAAAACTGTTTTTT

j_gene: TRBJ2-1
d_gene: TRBD2
abundance: NA
v_gene: TRBV2
CDR3aa: CASRKGTSGGYNEQFF
CDR3nt: TGTGCCAGCAGGAAGGGGACTAGCGGGGGATACAATGAGCAGTTCTTC

j_gene: TRBJ2-3
d_gene: TRBD2
abundance: NA
v_gene: TRBV27
CDR3aa: CASSLPGTSGSGIDTQYF
CDR3nt: TGTGCCAGCAGTTTACCCGGGACTAGCGGGAGTGGGATAGATACGCAGTATTTT

j_gene: TRBJ1-5
d_gene: NA
abundance: NA
v_gene: TRBV9
CDR3aa: CASSVGRDQPQHF
CDR3nt: TGTGCCAGCAGCGTGGGACGGGATCAGCCCCAGCATTTT

j_gene: TRBJ1-2
d_gene: NA
abundance: NA
v_gene: TRBV2
CDR3aa: CASSESEINYGYTF
CDR3nt: TGTGCCAGCAGTGAATCTGAGATTAACTATGGCTACACCTTC

j_gene: TRBJ2-4
d_gene: NA
abundance: NA
v_gene: TRBV27
CDR3aa: CASSLDPFTNIQYF
CDR3nt: TGTGCCAGCAGTTTAGACCCGTTCACAAACATTCAGTACTTC